Shown below are 32 T cell receptor beta chains from a single sample sequenced in a study of cytomegalovirus exposure and HLA in healthy donors. PCR primers comprised 60 Vbeta and 13 Jbeta primers. TCRdb's table, derived via immunoSEQ multiplex PCR, lists solely in-frame clones and lacks some. The sample records 150,000 to 200,000 clones, roughly 82% being singletons. The sequencing sample was made of PBMCs. The receptors derive from a woman aged 50 to 65 in good health and CMV-seropositive.

This clone came up once. The rearrangement uses TRBV29-1 and TRBJ1-4; D uncertain. Trimming took off 4 bases at V and 6 bases at J, with 12 bases between the two ends. Germline V gene sequence: CDR1 SQVTM, CDR2 ANQGSEA. The CDR3 has 13 residues. In nucleotides, the CDR3 is TGCAGCGTTGTCCCGGCAGCGGATGAAAAACTGTTTTTT. Encoded protein: CSVVPAADEKLFF.

This sequence joins TRBV4-1 and TRBJ2-7; D perhaps matches TRBD1 (6 bases). Germline CDR1 is MGHRA and CDR2 is YSYEKL. V was cut by 0 bases and J by 0 bases, with 18 bases left in between. The CDR3 runs to 18 residues. CDR3: CASSQDAARGESSYEQYF. For the CDR3, the DNA is TGCGCCAGCAGCCAAGACGCCGCCAGGGGTGAAAGCTCCTACGAGCAGTACTTC.

The chain links TRBV23-1 to TRBJ1-2; TRBD1 is a possible D gene (6 bases). TRBV23-1 is an open reading frame whose function is uncertain. V was pared by 6 bases and J by 0 bases, with 14 bases between. CDR3 length equals 15 residues. CDR3 protein: CASSLNRVANYGYTF. CDR3 DNA sequence: TGCGCCAGCAGCCTCAACAGGGTAGCTAACTATGGCTACACCTTC.

Regarding this clone: Relative to the germline gene, one junction end is altered; a read error may explain this. The chain combines TRBV7-9 with TRBJ2-7; D unresolved. The CDR3 loop spans 15 amino acids. The V gene's germline CDR1 is SEHNR and CDR2 FQNEAQ (reference sequence). CDR3 DNA sequence: TGTTCCAGCACCGCCATGGGCACTGGGTCCTACGAGCAGTACTTC. Translating gives CSSTAMGTGSYEQYF.

The rearrangement uses TRBV10-3 and TRBJ2-2, with 7 bases aligning to TRBD1. Germline lookup yields CDR1 ENHRY and CDR2 SYGVKD. V dropped 2 bases and J dropped 1; count of bases not matched to a gene: 4. The CDR3 contains 16 residues. CDR3 sequence (DNA): TGTGCCATCAGTGAGGGACAGGCGATGAACACCGGGGAGCTGTTTTTT. This translates into CAISEGQAMNTGELFF.

The table lists this clone with a few counts. The CDR3 DNA follows: TGTGCCAGCAGCTTAGATCTGGGAGGAGGTCGGGTGAACACTGAAGCTTTCTTT. Protein product: CASSLDLGGGRVNTEAFF. J is TRBJ1-1 and V is TRBV11-2, with D uncertain. Germline V lookup: CDR1 SGHAT, CDR2 FQNNGV. There are 18 residues in the CDR3. Trimming left V 0 bases short and J 0 bases short, with 17 bases between.

V gene TRBV4-1 combines with J gene TRBJ2-2; TRBD1 matches 9 bases. V dropped 3 bases and J dropped 2; count of bases not matched to a gene: 7. Per germline, CDR1 MGHRA and CDR2 YSYEKL. This CDR3 is 17 amino acids long. The CDR3 sequence: CASSQVGTGKNTGELFF. As DNA, the CDR3 is TGCGCCAGCAGCCAGGTCGGGACAGGGAAAAACACCGGGGAGCTGTTTTTT.

V usage is TRBV19 and J usage is TRBJ1-3; D not certain. This CDR3 has 14 amino acids. The germline V gene has CDR1 LNHDA and CDR2 SQIVND (reference sequence). V was shortened by 5 bases and J by 7 bases, with 15 bases between the two germline ends. CDR3 protein: CASSPNLELNTIYF. CDR3 DNA sequence: TGTGCCAGTAGTCCCAACCTCGAACTCAACACCATATATTTT.

The rearrangement links TRBV6-6 to TRBJ2-3, with 7 bases matching TRBD1. Germline V CDR1 and CDR2: MNHNY, SVGAGI (reference sequence). V gave up 7 bases and J gave up 6 bases; unmatched junction bases: 7. CDR3 length: 13 amino acids. DNA of the CDR3: TGTGCCAGCACCTCGGGACAGCGGGATACGCAGTATTTT. Encoded protein: CASTSGQRDTQYF.

The table lists this clone with a few counts. The V gene is TRBV19, the J gene TRBJ1-6, with D perhaps matching TRBD1 (6 bases). The germline gives CDR1 LNHDA, CDR2 SQIVND (reference sequence). V was pared by 4 bases and J by 7 bases, with 8 bases between. The CDR3 loop spans 13 amino acids. CDR3 protein: CASSNRENSPLHF. CDR3 sequence (DNA): TGTGCCAGTAGTAACAGGGAGAATTCACCCCTCCACTTT. The full variable domain, in which reference TRBV19 and TRBJ1-6 provide the parts outside the CDR3, is DGGITQSPKYLFRKEGQNVTLSCEQNLNHDAMYWYRQDPGQGLRLIYYSQIVNDFQKGDIAEGYSVSREKKESFPLTVTSAQKNPTAFYLCASSNRENSPLHFGNGTRLTVT.

J is TRBJ1-6 and V is TRBV11-2; no firm D call. The ends were cut back, 5 bases at V and 5 bases at J, with 13 bases in the middle. CDR3 length: 15 amino acids. CDR1 and CDR2 from the germline V gene are SGHAT and FQNNGV. The CDR3 DNA follows: TGTGCCAGCAGCCTTTATGACTTGGATAATTCACCCCTCCACTTT. It translates to CASSLYDLDNSPLHF.

DNA for the CDR3: TGTGCCAGCAGCTCCCTCCGGGACAGGGTGCTGGAGCAGTACTTC. Translating gives CASSSLRDRVLEQYF. The chain uses TRBV11-2 and TRBJ2-7, with TRBD1 matching 9 bases. CDR1 is SGHAT, CDR2 FQNNGV, per germline. Trimming at V came to 4 bases and at J to 7 bases, leaving 11 bases not matched to a gene. The CDR3 contains 15 residues.

V usage is TRBV2 and J usage is TRBJ1-1; 9 positions agree with TRBD1. The ends lost 7 bases at V and 3 bases at J; junction bases unmatched: 6. Germline V gene sequence: CDR1 SNHLY, CDR2 FYNNEI. The CDR3 contains 14 residues. The CDR3 region is CASIADRGYTEAFF. The CDR3 region has the DNA TGTGCCAGCATCGCGGACAGGGGTTACACTGAAGCTTTCTTT.

The chain combines TRBV30 with TRBJ2-3, with D maybe TRBD1 (6 bases). The CDR3 covers 14 residues. Germline V CDR1 and CDR2: GTSNPN, SVGIG (reference sequence). V dropped 4 bases and J dropped 0 bases, with 11 bases sitting between them. The CDR3 sequence is CAWNSRGSTDTQYF. The CDR3 DNA is TGTGCCTGGAACTCCAGGGGTAGCACAGATACGCAGTATTTT.

The rearrangement joins TRBV5-4 to TRBJ1-2; D remains ambiguous. The CDR3 spans 15 residues. Germline V gives CDR1 SGHNT, CDR2 YYREEE (reference sequence). Trimming pared 0 bases from V and 7 bases from J, leaving 16 bases between. CDR3 amino acids: CASSLGSGIGSGYTF. The CDR3 bases are TGTGCCAGCAGCTTGGGATCGGGGATCGGTAGTGGCTACACCTTC.

V gene TRBV10-2 combines with J gene TRBJ2-7, with 8 bases matching TRBD1. Looked up from germline, CDR1 is WSHSY and CDR2 is SAAADI. V trimming: 6 bases; J trimming: 3 bases; junction bases outside the gene matches: 4. CDR3 length: 13 amino acids. This chain's CDR3 is CASSGTGRYEQYF. The CDR3 coding sequence is TGCGCCAGCAGCGGGACAGGCCGCTACGAGCAGTACTTC.

The J gene is TRBJ1-4, the V gene TRBV5-1, with a tentative D call TRBD1 (5 bases). Germline CDR1 is SGHRS and CDR2 is YFSETQ. The CDR3 is made up of 15 amino acids. V lost 4 bases and J lost 3, with 13 bases in between. DNA of the CDR3: TGCGCCAGCAGCGTGCAGGGAGGGCCTAATGAAAAACTGTTTTTT. Translated, it gives CASSVQGGPNEKLFF. Together with reference TRBV5-1 and TRBJ1-4, the CDR3 gives the full variable domain: KAGVTQTPRYLIKTRGQQVTLSCSPISGHRSVSWYQQTPGQGLQFLFEYFSETQRNKGNFPGRFSGRQFSNSRSEMNVSTLELGDSALYLCASSVQGGPNEKLFFGSGTQLSVL.

For this clone: An end of the junction differs from the germline gene, which may be a read error. The V call is TRBV7-7, the J call TRBJ1-1; TRBD1 matches at 8 bases. The CDR3 spans 15 residues. Germline loops: CDR1 SSHAT, CDR2 FNYEAQ (reference sequence). The CDR3 region has the DNA TGTGCTAGCAGCTTAGTGACAGGGGAGGGCACTGAAGCTTTCTTT. This gives the protein CASSLVTGEGTEAFF.

The V gene is TRBV7-9, the J gene TRBJ2-7; 11 bases agree with TRBD2. The J segment lost 0 bases and the V segment lost 5 bases, leaving 6 bases of the junction unmatched. Germline CDR1 reads SEHNR; CDR2 reads FQNEAQ (reference sequence). The CDR3 is 16 amino acids. The CDR3 spells CASSPTTSGASYEQYF. The CDR3 nucleotides are TGTGCCAGCAGCCCCACGACTAGCGGGGCCTCCTACGAGCAGTACTTC.

This clone was recorded once. The chain recombines TRBV19 with TRBJ2-3; 9 bases are shared with TRBD2. The germline gives CDR1 LNHDA, CDR2 SQIVND (reference sequence). This CDR3 is 16 amino acids long. The ends lost 6 bases at V and 3 bases at J; junction bases unmatched: 10. The CDR3 bases are TGTGCCAGTAGCCGCCTTGGAGCGGGGGGTACAGATACGCAGTATTTT. Its protein product is CASSRLGAGGTDTQYF.

This clone was seen more than once but under ten times. The J gene is TRBJ1-1, the V gene TRBV6-6; tentatively, D is TRBD1 (6 bases). Between the trimmed V and J ends, which lost 2 bases and 2 bases, there was a span of 15 bases. CDR1 is MNHNY and CDR2 is SVGAGI in the germline V gene (reference sequence). There are 16 residues in the CDR3. CDR3 amino acids: CASSYPLWTANTEAFF. The CDR3 nucleotides are TGTGCCAGCAGTTACCCTCTTTGGACAGCTAACACTGAAGCTTTCTTT.

The rearrangement joins TRBV15 to TRBJ2-7; TRBD1 matches at 9 bases. This CDR3 has 13 residues. V trimming: 3 bases; J trimming: 5 bases; junction bases outside the gene matches: 2. In germline, CDR1 is LNHNV, CDR2 YYDKDF (reference sequence). CDR3 bases: TGTGCCACCAGCAGTGGGACAGGGAACGAGCAGTACTTC. The encoded protein is CATSSGTGNEQYF.

V and J are TRBV19 and TRBJ2-3, with 7 bases lining up with TRBD2. The CDR3 runs 13 residues. Trimming cost V 8 bases and J 6 bases; bases outside gene matches: 8. Germline CDR1 is LNHDA and CDR2 is SQIVND (reference sequence). The CDR3 reads CASRDLGGDTQYF. Here the CDR3 DNA reads TGTGCCAGTCGAGATCTCGGGGGGGATACGCAGTATTTT.

This sequence joins TRBV21-1 and TRBJ2-7; the table names TRBD1, a call not compared with the DNA. TRBV21-1 constitutes a pseudogene. CDR3 size: 12 residues. CDR3 coding DNA: TGTGCCAGCAGCAAAGCGCAGTACGAGCAGTACTTC. Amino acids: CASSKAQYEQYF.

This chain links TRBV11-2 with TRBJ2-7; 7 bases fit TRBD2. The germline V gene encodes CDR1 SGHAT and CDR2 FQNNGV. This CDR3 is built from 15 residues. Losses at the gene ends were 5 bases for V and 1 base for J; bases not matched to a gene: 8. The CDR3 protein is CASSIGGSGSYEQYF. CDR3 in DNA: TGTGCCAGCAGCATCGGGGGGTCCGGATCCTACGAGCAGTACTTC.

The rearrangement uses TRBV28 and TRBJ1-6; perhaps TRBD1 as D (5 bases). V was cut by 4 bases and J by 9 bases, with 16 bases left in between. From germline, CDR1 is MDHEN and CDR2 SYDVKM. The CDR3 contains 15 residues. The CDR3 here is CASSSSQGISSPLHF. DNA for the CDR3: TGTGCCAGCAGTTCCTCTCAGGGTATCAGTTCACCCCTCCACTTT. Using reference TRBV28 and TRBJ1-6 for the parts outside the CDR3, the full variable domain is DVKVTQSSRYLVKRTGEKVFLECVQDMDHENMFWYRQDPGLGLRLIYFSYDVKMKEKGDIPEGYSVSREKKERFSLILESASTNQTSMYLCASSSSQGISSPLHFGNGTRLTVT.

V gene TRBV6-5 combines with J gene TRBJ1-1; D perhaps matches TRBD1 (6 bases). Trimming took off 5 bases at V and 1 base at J, with 11 bases between the two ends. CDR3 size: 14 residues. CDR1 is MNHEY and CDR2 is SVGAGI in the germline V gene. The CDR3 loop is CASSENRANTEAFF. DNA of the CDR3: TGTGCCAGCAGTGAGAACAGGGCGAACACTGAAGCTTTCTTT.

This sequence joins TRBV2 and TRBJ2-2; D uncertain. CDR1 SNHLY and CDR2 FYNNEI come from the germline V gene. The V end was cut by 5 bases, the J end by 1 base, with 8 bases between. The CDR3 covers 14 residues. The CDR3 loop reads CASSLLVNTGELFF. The CDR3 nucleotides are TGTGCCAGCAGTTTACTTGTGAACACCGGGGAGCTGTTTTTT.

The chain combines TRBV10-3 with TRBJ2-1, with 8 bases lining up with TRBD2. Trimming took 6 bases from V and 2 from J; bases not matched to a gene: 6. The CDR3 runs 15 residues. Germline V gene lookup returns CDR1 ENHRY and CDR2 SYGVKD. CDR3 nucleotides: TGTGCCATCAGCGAGCGGGGGTCAGCCTACAATGAGCAGTTCTTC. It translates to CAISERGSAYNEQFF.

V gene TRBV2 combines with J gene TRBJ2-1, with D tentatively TRBD1 (9 bases). The CDR3 extends over 14 amino acids. Germline V gene lookup returns CDR1 SNHLY and CDR2 FYNNEI. V was clipped by 7 bases and J by 9 bases, with 19 bases between them. CDR3 DNA: TGTGCCAGCATAGCGGGACAGGGTCGGGGTGAGCAGTTCTTC. Protein product: CASIAGQGRGEQFF. Based on the CDR3 plus reference TRBV2 and TRBJ2-1, the full variable domain is EPEVTQTPSHQVTQMGQEVILRCVPISNHLYFYWYRQILGQKVEFLVSFYNNEISEKSEIFDDQFSVERPDGSNFTLKIRSTKLEDSAMYFCASIAGQGRGEQFFGPGTRLTVL.

The chain employs TRBV11-1 and TRBJ2-5; D may be TRBD1 (6 bases). From germline, CDR1 is SGHAT and CDR2 FQDESV (reference sequence). This CDR3 is built from 16 residues. Trimming removed 9 bases at V and 2 bases at J, with 22 bases between. The chain's CDR3 is CARNSLGAEPQETQYF. CDR3 nucleotides: TGTGCCAGGAATTCCTTGGGGGCAGAACCTCAAGAGACCCAGTACTTC.

V gene TRBV5-5 combines with J gene TRBJ2-7; 8 bases map to TRBD1. The ends lost 1 base at V and 6 bases at J; junction bases unmatched: 6. Germline V CDR1 and CDR2: SGHKS, YYEKEE (reference sequence). This CDR3 has 14 residues. For the CDR3, the DNA is TGTGCCAGCAGCTTGCTAGGACAGGGATTCGAGCAGTACTTC. Its translation: CASSLLGQGFEQYF. Variable domain in full (rest from reference TRBV5-5 and TRBJ2-7): DAGVTQSPTHLIKTRGQQVTLRCSPISGHKSVSWYQQVLGQGPQFIFQYYEKEERGRGNFPDRFSARQFPNYSSELNVNALLLGDSALYLCASSLLGQGFEQYFGPGTRLTVT.